Following are 30 T cell receptor beta chains from one sample sequenced in a study of blood T cell repertoires in COVID-19. Clones were read by immunoSEQ multiplex PCR, and TCRdb kept only the in-frame ones, dropping some. This table holds some 260,000 clones, 70% to 90% found once. Sequencing was performed on peripheral blood. All receptors derive from a man younger than 30 with active or convalescent COVID-19.

For the CDR3, the DNA is TGTGCCAGCAGCCTAGGGGGACTATCCTACGAGCAGTACTTC. This sequence encodes CASSLGGLSYEQYF. The chain couples TRBV3-1 (or the pseudogene TRBV3-2) to TRBJ2-7, with D maybe TRBD2 (7 bases). Germline V gene sequence: CDR1 LGHDT, CDR2 YNNKEL (reference sequence). The V and J ends lost 4 bases and 1 base respectively, with 11 bases between them. The CDR3 spans 14 residues.

V and J are TRBV6-5 and TRBJ2-7; 7 bases are shared with TRBD1. This CDR3 has 13 residues. Germline V gene lookup returns CDR1 MNHEY and CDR2 SVGAGI. V was pared by 0 bases and J by 8 bases, with 4 bases of the junction left unmatched. The CDR3 region has the DNA TGTGCCAGCAGTTACTCGAGAGGGGGCCAGCAGTACTTC. Protein: CASSYSRGGQQYF.

V gene TRBV25-1 combines with J gene TRBJ1-5; the D gene is possibly TRBD1 (5 bases). V was clipped by 1 base and J by 2 bases, with 12 bases between them. The germline V gene has CDR1 MGHDK and CDR2 SYGVNS. The length of the CDR3 is 16 residues. The CDR3 loop reads CASSESGGRGNQPQHF. As DNA, the CDR3 is TGTGCCAGCAGTGAATCCGGGGGTAGGGGCAATCAGCCCCAGCATTTT.

The rearrangement joins TRBV25-1 to TRBJ2-2; 9 bases fit TRBD1. V lost 5 bases, J lost 4 bases, and 8 bases stayed unmatched. This CDR3 spans 16 amino acids. Germline V gives CDR1 MGHDK, CDR2 SYGVNS. CDR3 sequence (DNA): TGTGCCAGCAGTACGCCAACAGGGGGCGGCACCGGGGAGCTGTTTTTT. Amino acids: CASSTPTGGGTGELFF.

As for this clone: The limits of the CDR3 on the DNA are not certain, so only TCRdb's listed CDR3 is given. V and J are TRBV2 and TRBJ1-2; the table gives TRBD1 as D, unverified against the DNA. Ends included, the CDR3 has 13 residues. Germline CDR1 and CDR2: SNHLY and FYNNEI. The CDR3 loop is CASILDRDYGYTF.

This clone appeared once. The chain couples TRBV7-2 to TRBJ2-2; D is ambiguous. This CDR3 region has 15 residues. From germline, CDR1 is SGHTA and CDR2 FQGNSA. V lost 0 bases, J lost 5 bases, and 10 bases lay in between. The CDR3 here is CASSLAGQKTGELFF. The DNA of the CDR3 is TGTGCCAGCAGCTTAGCTGGGCAGAAAACCGGGGAGCTGTTTTTT.

The V and J genes are TRBV12-3 or TRBV12-4 and TRBJ1-2; 8 bases are shared with TRBD1. After removal of 7 bases from V and 5 bases from J, the junction contained 6 bases not matched to a gene. The CDR3 has 13 amino acids. The CDR3 spells CASTTTGVYGYTF. The CDR3, as DNA: TGTGCCAGCACCACGACAGGGGTATATGGCTACACCTTC.

The chain has TRBV6-5 and TRBJ2-7; 8 positions match TRBD1. V shed 6 bases, J shed 7 bases, and the junction held 8 bases outside the gene matches. The CDR3 sequence is 13 residues long. CDR1 is MNHEY, CDR2 SVGAGI, per germline. CDR3 bases: TGTGCCAGCAGGTCCACCTGGGACAGGGAGCAGTACTTC. As protein: CASRSTWDREQYF.

There are a few counts of this clone. The chain is built from TRBV13 and TRBJ2-3, with 10 nucleotides matching TRBD2. From germline, CDR1 is PRHDT and CDR2 FYEKMQ (reference sequence). The J segment lost 0 bases and the V segment lost 4 bases, leaving 16 bases of the junction unmatched. There are 20 residues in the CDR3. DNA for the CDR3: TGTGCCAGCAGCTACTACGGTCCTAGCGGGAGTAGAACAAGCACAGATACGCAGTATTTT. Amino acids: CASSYYGPSGSRTSTDTQYF.

The chain recombines TRBV6-5 with TRBJ2-2, with unresolved D. This CDR3 is built from 11 residues. CDR1 and CDR2 from the germline V gene are MNHEY and SVGAGI. V shed 7 bases and J shed 5 bases, with 5 bases lying between them. The CDR3 spells CASMETGELFF. Here the CDR3 DNA reads TGTGCCAGCATGGAGACCGGGGAGCTGTTTTTT.

The genes are TRBV7-2 and TRBJ2-2; no firm D call. V lost 1 base and J lost 7, with 4 bases in between. Per germline, CDR1 SGHTA and CDR2 FQGNSA. The CDR3 loop spans 12 amino acids. As DNA, the CDR3 is TGTGCCAGCAGCTTAGATCTCGGGGAGCTGTTTTTT. Amino acids: CASSLDLGELFF.

The chain combines TRBV27 with TRBJ2-3, with TRBD1 matching 8 bases. The CDR3 runs 15 residues. Trimming at V came to 2 bases and at J to 3 bases, leaving 4 bases not matched to a gene. The V gene's germline CDR1 is MNHEY and CDR2 SMNVEV (reference sequence). For the CDR3, the DNA is TGTGCCAGCAGTTTAGAACAGGGGGGTACAGATACGCAGTATTTT. It is translated as CASSLEQGGTDTQYF.

CDR3 bases: TGTGCCAGCAGTCGGGAGTCCTATGGCTACACCTTC. Translated, it gives CASSRESYGYTF. The chain recombines TRBV2 with TRBJ1-2, with no clear D. V dropped 5 bases and J dropped 4 bases, with 8 bases sitting between them. Germline loops: CDR1 SNHLY, CDR2 FYNNEI. The CDR3 totals 12 residues.

The genes are TRBV24-1 and TRBJ2-1, with no clear D. Germline values: CDR1 KGHDR, CDR2 SFDVKD. This CDR3 region has 13 residues. V was trimmed by 0 bases and J by 7 bases, leaving 6 bases between them. This CDR3 is CATSDLWANEQFF. The CDR3 bases are TGTGCCACCAGTGATTTGTGGGCTAATGAGCAGTTCTTC.

This chain uses TRBV14 with TRBJ1-2; the match to TRBD1 covers 12 bases. V was pared by 1 base and J by 9 bases, with 6 bases of the junction left unmatched. This CDR3 has 15 residues. From germline, CDR1 is SGHDN and CDR2 FVKESK. The CDR3 reads CASSQARGQGASYTF. CDR3 DNA sequence: TGTGCCAGCAGCCAAGCACGGGGACAGGGGGCAAGCTACACCTTC.

This chain uses TRBV11-2 with TRBJ2-7, with a possible D match to TRBD2 (6 bases). V was trimmed by 5 bases and J by 3 bases, leaving 20 bases between them. Germline V gives CDR1 SGHAT, CDR2 FQNNGV. The CDR3 sequence is 16 residues long. The CDR3 bases are TGTGCCAGCAGCGAAACGGCAGGGAGGAGGGACTACGAGCAGTACTTC. It translates to CASSETAGRRDYEQYF.

This sequence joins TRBV19 and TRBJ2-7, with 7 bases aligning to TRBD1. Germline lookup yields CDR1 LNHDA and CDR2 SQIVND (reference sequence). The V and J ends lost 1 base and 2 bases, in that order; junction bases with no gene match: 5. The CDR3 has 15 amino acids. The CDR3 DNA reads TGTGCCAGTAGTATAGGAACAGGGGCCACCTACGAGCAGTACTTC. The encoded protein is CASSIGTGATYEQYF.

The chain combines TRBV7-2 with TRBJ1-3, with D perhaps matching TRBD1 (5 bases). V gave up 4 bases and J gave up 10 bases, with 20 bases separating them. CDR3 size: 15 residues. Germline CDR1 is SGHTA and CDR2 is FQGNSA. CDR3 in DNA: TGTGCCAGCAGCTCAGGGATTGGATCGGGAGGAACCATATATTTT. Protein product: CASSSGIGSGGTIYF.

The chain recombines TRBV19 with TRBJ1-2; D possibly corresponds to TRBD1 (6 bases). The CDR3 totals 13 residues. The V gene lost 4 bases and the J gene lost 8 bases, with 14 bases spanning the gap. Germline V gene data show CDR1 as LNHDA and CDR2 as SQIVND (reference sequence). The CDR3, as DNA: TGTGCCAGTAGTAGGGCCAGGGGCGGAGGCTACACCTTC. Translated, it gives CASSRARGGGYTF.

The V call is TRBV7-8, the J call TRBJ1-5; 10 positions agree with TRBD1. CDR1 is SGHVS and CDR2 is FQNEAQ in the germline V gene. The trim removed 5 bases at V and 0 bases at J, leaving 16 bases unmatched. There are 20 residues in the CDR3. The CDR3 loop reads CASSPLTGTGEGYSNQPQHF. The CDR3 coding sequence is TGTGCCAGCAGCCCTCTGACCGGGACAGGGGAGGGCTATAGCAATCAGCCCCAGCATTTT.

V is TRBV6-2 or TRBV6-3 and J is TRBJ2-2, with 7 positions matching TRBD2. The CDR3 is 17 residues long. Germline lookup yields CDR1 MNHEY and CDR2 SVGEGT. J gave up 5 bases and V 2 bases, and 11 bases lay outside the gene matches. The CDR3: CASSYQLAAGETGELFF. The CDR3 nucleotides are TGTGCCAGCAGTTACCAGCTAGCGGCGGGGGAAACCGGGGAGCTGTTTTTT.

V usage is TRBV9 and J usage is TRBJ2-3; 13 positions match TRBD2. This CDR3 has 19 amino acids. V gave up 0 bases and J gave up 3 bases; unmatched junction bases: 10. CDR1 and CDR2 from the germline V gene are SGDLS and YYNGEE. The DNA for the CDR3 is TGTGCCAGCAGCGTAGTACCACTAGCGGGGGGGCGGAGGACAGATACGCAGTATTTT. The encoded protein is CASSVVPLAGGRRTDTQYF.

The chain links TRBV6-5 to TRBJ1-4; possible D gene TRBD1, 5 bases. Germline loops: CDR1 MNHEY, CDR2 SVGAGI. Trimming stripped 4 bases from V and 7 bases from J, with 10 bases between. The CDR3 contains 13 residues. CDR3 coding DNA: TGTGCCAGCAGTTCGGGGGACGGTGAAAAACTGTTTTTT. Translated: CASSSGDGEKLFF.

This clone came up a few times. This chain uses TRBV2 with TRBJ1-1; 8 bases align to TRBD1. Losses at the gene ends were 7 bases for V and 2 bases for J; bases not matched to a gene: 6. The CDR3 is 14 residues long. Germline V CDR1 and CDR2: SNHLY, FYNNEI. The CDR3 DNA is TGTGCCAGCACCCCGACAGGGGTCAACACTGAAGCTTTCTTT. Its protein is CASTPTGVNTEAFF.

On this clone itself: Other DNA sequences in the sample encode the same CDR3. V and J are TRBV7-2 and TRBJ2-3, with D possibly matching TRBD2 (5 bases). Trimming cost V 0 bases and J 1 base, with 8 bases left between them. The CDR3 is 15 amino acids. CDR1 and CDR2 from the germline V gene are SGHTA and FQGNSA. Here the CDR3 reads CASSLAGAGTDTQYF. The DNA for the CDR3 is TGTGCCAGCAGCTTAGCGGGAGCCGGCACAGATACGCAGTATTTT.

This chain connects TRBV7-9 to TRBJ1-5; the D gene is possibly TRBD1 (5 bases). The V end was cut by 2 bases, the J end by 5 bases, with 25 bases between. Germline-derived CDR1 and CDR2 are SEHNR and FQNEAQ (reference sequence). This CDR3 is 19 amino acids long. The CDR3 sequence: CASSLYPPGVNGPDQPQHF. As DNA, the CDR3 is TGTGCCAGCAGCTTATACCCCCCGGGGGTAAATGGCCCTGATCAGCCCCAGCATTTT.

Turning to this clone: The junction departs from germline at one end; a sequencing error may be responsible. The rearrangement joins TRBV6-2 or TRBV6-3 to TRBJ1-1, with 9 bases lining up with TRBD1. This CDR3 is built from 14 residues. CDR1 is MNHEY and CDR2 is SVGEGT in the germline V gene. DNA of the CDR3: TGTGCCAGCAGTAGAGGACAGGGGAACCCTGAAGCTTTCTTT. Its protein is CASSRGQGNPEAFF.

This chain uses TRBV2 with TRBJ2-1; 12 nucleotides match TRBD2. Looked up from germline, CDR1 is SNHLY and CDR2 is FYNNEI. V lost 2 bases to trimming and J lost 9 bases; unmatched junction nucleotides: 8. The CDR3 totals 16 residues. CDR3 region: CASSEYGLAGLGEQFF. As DNA, the CDR3 is TGTGCCAGCAGTGAATACGGACTAGCGGGGTTAGGTGAGCAGTTCTTC.

The rearrangement links TRBV7-8 to TRBJ1-1; no definite D call. V was shortened by 4 bases and J by 4 bases, with 10 bases between the two germline ends. This CDR3 has 13 amino acids. CDR1 is SGHVS, CDR2 FQNEAQ, per germline. CDR3 sequence reads: CASSSEVSTEAFF. The CDR3 nucleotides are TGTGCCAGCAGCTCGGAGGTGAGCACTGAAGCTTTCTTT.

The chain links TRBV27 to TRBJ2-7; the match to TRBD1 covers 7 bases. Germline trimming cut 4 bases from V and 2 bases from J; bases unmatched to any gene: 2. The CDR3 has 13 residues. CDR1 and CDR2 from the germline V gene are MNHEY and SMNVEV (reference sequence). The CDR3 loop is CASSYGTAYEQYF. The CDR3 coding sequence is TGTGCCAGCAGTTATGGGACAGCCTACGAGCAGTACTTC.